The text below deals with one TCR beta chain. Its antigen remains undetermined. Per-base qualities were not stored, and no clone one base away is much larger. The data originate from a study of shared clonotypes between healthy human individuals (dated by TCRdb to 2018 to 2021). About the full investigation: Two women and a few men aged 18 to 49 years were included in the cohort. For each donor, CD4 naive and CD4 memory were each run on three plates, CD8 naive on two plates, and CD8 memory on one plate. Blood TCR repertoires of five healthy adults were deeply sequenced to estimate repertoire size and the extent of clonotype sharing between individuals. To increase sequencing depth and limit assay-specific biases, TCR repertoire library preparation and sequencing were carried out by different laboratories using diverse techniques. Per donor, leukapheresis produced somewhere between about 0.94 and 9 billion PBMCs.

General findings and caveats noted by the study authors: Naive subsets generally had larger estimated clonotype richness than memory subsets did. Rarefaction of sorted-subset datasets indicated incomplete sequencing despite the large sequencing depth. Because the study included a small number of donors, the genetic and exposure-history diversity represented was limited. Sampling was restricted to blood, and TCR repertoires in tissues likely differ from the TCR repertoires found in blood. About 4.5% of naive CD4, roughly 3.5% of naive CD8, roughly 2.5% of memory CD4, and less than 0.45% of memory CD8 clonotypes were shared across a few donors. Pairwise subsampling indicated that sequencing depth was expected to affect the degree of clonotype sharing among donors. Higher generation probabilities were observed for clonotypes shared by all four sorted-subset donors than for non-shared clonotypes.

TCR CDR3 regions were amplified from genomic DNA by multiplex PCR using the deep immunoSEQ assay. Extracted genomic DNA from each cell subset was spread evenly across all wells of several immunoSEQ 96-well plates, with each plate serving as a replicate. For sorted subsets, around 0.2 ug genomic DNA, equal to 25,000 to 35,000 T cell genomes, was loaded into each replicate PCR. Purified libraries were quantified with a Qubit 3.0 fluorometer, sized on a Bioanalyzer 2100, and re-quantified with the KAPA Library Quantification kit. A separate single-read 150-cycle Illumina NextSeq 550 flow cell was used to sequence each immunoSEQ 96-well plate. In the paper's pipeline: The immunoSEQ output contained only junctional sequences without quality scores, so filtering could not match that applied to full-length reads. To assign V/J genes and CDR3, sequences were annotated against IMGT germline references using PyIR, a Python wrapper for IgBLAST v1.9. Reads were filtered out if the reads had weak V/J assignments (E-value above 1e-6), no CDR3, stop codons, out-of-frame junctions, or ambiguous translated residues. V3J clonotypes were defined as sequences sharing an identical inferred V gene, J gene, and CDR3 amino acid sequence. The percentage overlap between two repertoires was calculated by dividing the number of shared unique clonotypes by the size of the smaller repertoire. Repertoire richness was assessed with RTK rarefaction, the Chao1 estimator, and Recon v2.1 estimates of unobserved clonotypes. Generation probabilities were computed with OLGA for all TCRbeta clonotypes obtained by the gDNA method from several donors. The table was pulled from immuneACCESS by TCRdb, which kept in-frame rearrangements only. Such tables lose some clones; where checked, under half of the loss comes from unresolved V genes, and the rest has no known cause. That table furnishes V, J and clone size, whereas the DNA furnished D and trimming. Present in this sample are some 1,900,000 clones, about 95% of which were seen just once. The ten top clones hold around 1.2% of the sample.

CD8 naive samples were CD45RO-negative cells positively selected for CCR7, giving a CD45RA+CCR7+ population that excluded TemRA cells. Donors were healthy HIV-negative adults with no recently reported acute infections or vaccinations. All donors were Caucasian adults living in Nashville, Tennessee, USA. Blood was obtained by leukapheresis, after which PBMCs were separated by Ficoll-Histopaque density gradient centrifugation and cryopreserved in liquid nitrogen vapor phase. Analytical flow cytometry was used to check the purity and quantity of every magnetically sorted T cell population. Genomic DNA was isolated from every sorted fraction and measured by UV absorbance on a Nanodrop 2000c. Looking up the germline V gene yields CDR1 SGHAT and CDR2 FQNNGV. The CDR3 starts with the cysteine, ends with the phenylalanine, and has 16 residues. Only the CDR3 region is kept as DNA, spanning 48 bases read in frame from base 1. V is pruned by 1 base and J by 4 bases, leaving 8 bases of the junction without a gene match.

Rearrangement joined TRBV11-2 to TRBJ2-7, and 9 junction bases match TRBD2. The clonotype was recovered from a man aged 18 to 35 in good health. Material for sequencing was naive CD8+ T cells sorted from blood. Explained via the paper, the cell subset or site label denotes: CD45RA+CCR7+. The CDR3 region has the sequence CASSLVTSGGEYEQYF. Read as DNA, the sequence is TGTGCCAGCAGCTTAGTGACTAGCGGAGGGGAATACGAGCAGTACTTC.